This TCR beta chain came from a study of T cells expressing NK-cell markers. Background on the study: The TCR beta repertoires were obtained from sorted CD3+CD56+NKG2C+, CD3+CD56+NKG2C- and CD3+CD56-NKG2C+ T cells.

TCRdb re-called the 5' RACE reads and gives one entry per CDR3 protein, without DNA. Its table records a few hundred thousand distinct CDR3 sequences. Overall study results and limits: Of the CD8+ T cells in about 6 donors, about 1.0-8% belonged to dominant NKG2C+ clonotypes. Clones of NKG2C+ T cells that had expanded were of unclear HCMV specificity.

Note on this clonotype: What it recognizes is unknown.

Sequencing was done on a sample of blood T cells: a sorted CD56 or NKG2C T cell subset, CD4+ or CD8+ T cells, or bulk PBMC T cells (not recorded which). This TCR derives from a man between 18 and 29 years old in good health.

CDR3 amino acids: CASSLLGQGVGEAFF. The chain is built from TRBV5-1 and TRBJ1-1; lacking DNA, the TRBD1 call made by TCRdb goes unchecked. The CDR3 has 15 amino acids. The germline CDR1 and CDR2 sequences are SGHRS and YFSETQ.